Sequencing of this T cell receptor (beta chain) was carried out in a study of somatic mutations in cytotoxic T cells in rheumatoid arthritis. Whole-study results and caveats: The authors did not adjust the slight TRBV07 underrepresentation in rheumatoid arthritis patients for multiple comparisons.

Once isolated by positive magnetic bead selection, the CD4+ and CD8+ cells had their purity checked by flow cytometry. Per the germline V gene, CDR1 is MNHNS and CDR2 is SASEGT. This CDR3 is 18 amino acids long. The junction had 16 bases not matched to a gene; V was cut back by 2 bases and J by 3 bases. TCRdb's copy holds only in-frame clones and misses some; the assay was immunoSEQ multiplex PCR. The sample contains 6,000 to 8,500 clones, 75% to 90% of which appear only once. On this clone itself: Its antigen is undetermined.

The sequence was collected from a woman aged 70-85 years with rheumatoid arthritis. V and J are TRBV6-1 and TRBJ2-7; 7 bases align to TRBD1. Sequencing input: CD8+ T cells sorted from blood. The CDR3 sequence: CASSEWLPEDRLIYEQYF. CDR3 coding DNA: TGTGCCAGCAGTGAATGGCTGCCGGAGGACAGGCTAATCTACGAGCAGTACTTC.